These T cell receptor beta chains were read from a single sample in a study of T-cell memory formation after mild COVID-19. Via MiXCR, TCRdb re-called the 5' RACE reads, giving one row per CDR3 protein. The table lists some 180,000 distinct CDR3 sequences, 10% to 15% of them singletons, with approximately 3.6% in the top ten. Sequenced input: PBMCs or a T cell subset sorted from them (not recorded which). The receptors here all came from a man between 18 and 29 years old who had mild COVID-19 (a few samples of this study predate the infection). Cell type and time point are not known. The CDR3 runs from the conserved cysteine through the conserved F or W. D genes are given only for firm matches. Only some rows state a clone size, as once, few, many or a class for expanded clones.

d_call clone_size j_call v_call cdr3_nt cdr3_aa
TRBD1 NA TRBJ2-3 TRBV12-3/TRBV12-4 TGTGCCAGCAGTCCGGACAGGGTGAAGCAGTATTTT CASSPDRVKQYF
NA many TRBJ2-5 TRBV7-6 TGTGCCAGCAGCTTAGGCACCCAAGAGACCCAGTACTTC CASSLGTQETQYF
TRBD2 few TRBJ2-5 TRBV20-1 TGCAGTGCTAGGACTAGCGGGGGTTACGAGACCCAGTACTTC CSARTSGGYETQYF
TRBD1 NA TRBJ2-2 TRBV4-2 TGTGCCAGCAGCCAATATGGACAGGGACGGGGTGGGGAGCTGTTTTTT CASSQYGQGRGGELFF
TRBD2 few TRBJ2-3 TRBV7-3 TGTGCCAGCAGCGGGACTAGCGGGGGGGCAGCAGATACGCAGTATTTT CASSGTSGGAADTQYF
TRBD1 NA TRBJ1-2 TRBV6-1 TGTGCCAGCAGTACTACGGGGACAGGGGCGGACCGTGGTGGCTACACCTTC CASSTTGTGADRGGYTF
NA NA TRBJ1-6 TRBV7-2 TGTGCCAGCAGCTCTAGGACAGTTTGGAATTCACCCCTCCACTTT CASSSRTVWNSPLHF
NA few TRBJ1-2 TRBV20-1 TGCATCCCCAGGAATCCCACCTATGGCTACACCTTC CIPRNPTYGYTF
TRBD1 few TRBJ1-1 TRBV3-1 TGTGCCAGCAGAGGACAGGGAACTGAAGCTTTCTTT CASRGQGTEAFF
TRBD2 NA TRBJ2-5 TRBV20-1 TGCAGTGTCGGGACTAGCGGGGTCCTTATGACCCAGTACTTC CSVGTSGVLMTQYF
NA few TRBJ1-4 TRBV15 TGTGCCACCAGCAGAGATCATGGGGGCGGCCGAGAAAAACTGTTTTTT CATSRDHGGGREKLFF
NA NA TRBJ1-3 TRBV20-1 TGCAGTGCTAGAAAGTCAGAGGAGAACACCATATATTTT CSARKSEENTIYF
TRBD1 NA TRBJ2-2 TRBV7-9 TGTGCCAGCAGCTTAAGAGGGGGCGCGAACACCGGGGAGCTGTTTTTT CASSLRGGANTGELFF
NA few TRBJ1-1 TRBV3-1 TGTGCCAGCAGCCAATGGGGGATGAACACTGAAGCTTTCTTT CASSQWGMNTEAFF
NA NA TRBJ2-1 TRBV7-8 TGTGCCAGCAGCTTACTAGAGACGGGACAGTTCTTC CASSLLETGQFF
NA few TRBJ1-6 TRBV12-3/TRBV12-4 TGTGCCAGCAGCCCCCCGGGCTCTGTTTATTCACCCCTCCACTTT CASSPPGSVYSPLHF
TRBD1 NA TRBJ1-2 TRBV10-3 TGTGCCATCAGTCCTCAACAGGGGAATGGCTACACCTTC CAISPQQGNGYTF
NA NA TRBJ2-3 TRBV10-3 TGTGCCATCAGTGATAAAGCAGATACGCAGTATTTT CAISDKADTQYF
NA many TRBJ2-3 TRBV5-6 TGTGCCAGCAGCTTCACGGGTTCAGATACGCAGTATTTT CASSFTGSDTQYF
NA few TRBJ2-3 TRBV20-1 TGCAGTGCTAGAAGAGATACGCAGTATTTT CSARRDTQYF
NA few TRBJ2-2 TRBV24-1 TGTGCCACCAGTGTTAATGGGGAGCTGTTTTTT CATSVNGELFF
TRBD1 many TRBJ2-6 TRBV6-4 TGTGCCAGCAGTGACTCGACAGGGGCTGGGGCCAACGTCCTGACTTTC CASSDSTGAGANVLTF
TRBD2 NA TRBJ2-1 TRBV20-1 TGCAGTGCTGTATGGACTAGCGGTAACAATGAGCAGTTCTTC CSAVWTSGNNEQFF
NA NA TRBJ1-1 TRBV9 TGTGCCAGCAGCCCAGGGGCTGGAGCTTTCTTT CASSPGAGAFF
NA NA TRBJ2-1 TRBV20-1 TGCAGTGCTAGAGTGGTAGCGAACTACAATGAGCAGTTCTTC CSARVVANYNEQFF
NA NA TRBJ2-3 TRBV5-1 TGCGCCAGCAGCTTGTACGGCGGCGGTTTAGATACGCAGTATTTT CASSLYGGGLDTQYF
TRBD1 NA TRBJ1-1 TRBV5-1 TGCGCCAGCAGCCTATATACAGGGGGCACTGAAGCTTTCTTT CASSLYTGGTEAFF
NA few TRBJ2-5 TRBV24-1 TGTGCCACCAGCCTCGGGGGCGAGGAGACCCAGTACTTC CATSLGGEETQYF
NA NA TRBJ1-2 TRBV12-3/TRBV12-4 TGTGCCAGCAGTTTTTCACAGTCGGCTGGCTACACCTTC CASSFSQSAGYTF
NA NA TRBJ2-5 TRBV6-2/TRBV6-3 TGTGCCAGCAGTTACACCCCGGGGGATCAAGAGACCCAGTACTTC CASSYTPGDQETQYF
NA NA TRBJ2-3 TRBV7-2 TGTGCCAGCAGCTTATGGCCGCGGGGGACACCCGGGGATACGCAGTATTTT CASSLWPRGTPGDTQYF
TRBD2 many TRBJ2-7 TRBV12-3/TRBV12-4 TGTGCCAGCACCCCGGGACTAGCGGATGCCTACGAGCAGTACTTC CASTPGLADAYEQYF
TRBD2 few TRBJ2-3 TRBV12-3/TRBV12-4 TGTGCCAGCAGTCGGACTAGCGGGGCTCAGGGCACGCAGTATTTT CASSRTSGAQGTQYF
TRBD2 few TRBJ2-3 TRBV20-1 TGCAGTGCTAGAACCGCATGGACTAGCGGGAACACAGATACGCAGTATTTT CSARTAWTSGNTDTQYF
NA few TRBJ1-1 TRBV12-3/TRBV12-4 TGTGCCAGCAGCCGTACTGAAGCTTTCTTT CASSRTEAFF
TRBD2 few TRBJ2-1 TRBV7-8 TGTGCCAGCAGCACCCGGACTAGCGGGGGGAGGAATGAGCAGTTCTTC CASSTRTSGGRNEQFF
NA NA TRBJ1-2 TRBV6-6 TGTGCCAGCAGCGATTGGGATGACTATGGCTACACCTTC CASSDWDDYGYTF
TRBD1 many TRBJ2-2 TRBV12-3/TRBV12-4 TGTGCCAGCAGTTTAGGGACAGGGGGCCGCGGGGAGCTGTTTTTT CASSLGTGGRGELFF
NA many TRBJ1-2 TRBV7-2 TGTGCCAGCAGCGCGGGGTGGGCCACAGACCCACACTTC CASSAGWATDPHF